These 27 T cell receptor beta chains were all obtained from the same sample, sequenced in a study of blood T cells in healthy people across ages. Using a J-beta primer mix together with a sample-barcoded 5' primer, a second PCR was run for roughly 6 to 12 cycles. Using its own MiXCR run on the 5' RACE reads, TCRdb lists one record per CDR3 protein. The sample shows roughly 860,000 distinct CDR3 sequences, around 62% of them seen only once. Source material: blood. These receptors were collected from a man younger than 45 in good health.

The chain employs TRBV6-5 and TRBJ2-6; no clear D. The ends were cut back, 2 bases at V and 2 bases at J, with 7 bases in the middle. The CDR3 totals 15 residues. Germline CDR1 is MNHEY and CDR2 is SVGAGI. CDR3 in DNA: TGTGCCAGCAGTTACCTTGGGACTGGGGCCAACGTCCTGACTTTC. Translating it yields CASSYLGTGANVLTF.

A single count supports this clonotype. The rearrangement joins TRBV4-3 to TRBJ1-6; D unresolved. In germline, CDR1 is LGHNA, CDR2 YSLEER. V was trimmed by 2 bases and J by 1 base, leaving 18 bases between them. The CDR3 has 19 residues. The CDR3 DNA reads TGCGCCAGCAGCCAAATCGCCGACACTCTCAGGTCCTATAATTCACCCCTCCACTTT. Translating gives CASSQIADTLRSYNSPLHF.

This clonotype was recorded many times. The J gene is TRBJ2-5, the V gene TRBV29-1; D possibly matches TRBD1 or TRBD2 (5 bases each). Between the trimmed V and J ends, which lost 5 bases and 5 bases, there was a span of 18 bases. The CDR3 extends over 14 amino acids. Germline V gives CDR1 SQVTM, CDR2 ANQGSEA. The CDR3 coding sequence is TGCAGCGTTCTCTGGGGACCGTTTAGGGAGACCCAGTACTTC. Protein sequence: CSVLWGPFRETQYF.

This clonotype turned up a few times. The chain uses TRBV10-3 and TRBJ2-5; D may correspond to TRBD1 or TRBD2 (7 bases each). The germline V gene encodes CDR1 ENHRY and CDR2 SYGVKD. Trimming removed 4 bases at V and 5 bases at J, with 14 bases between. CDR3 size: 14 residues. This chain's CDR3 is CAISVYRGGETQYF. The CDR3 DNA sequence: TGTGCCATCAGTGTGTACAGGGGAGGGGAGACCCAGTACTTC.

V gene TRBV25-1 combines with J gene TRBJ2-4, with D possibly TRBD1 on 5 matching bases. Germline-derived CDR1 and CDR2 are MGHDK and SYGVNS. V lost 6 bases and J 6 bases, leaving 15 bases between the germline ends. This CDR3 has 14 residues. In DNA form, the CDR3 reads TGTGCCAGCAGCCAAGCCAGCAGGGTAAACATTCAGTACTTC. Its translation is CASSQASRVNIQYF.

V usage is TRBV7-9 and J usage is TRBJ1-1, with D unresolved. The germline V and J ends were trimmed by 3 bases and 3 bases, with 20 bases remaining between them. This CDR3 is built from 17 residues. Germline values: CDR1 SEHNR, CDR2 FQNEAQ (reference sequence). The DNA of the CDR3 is TGTGCCAGCAGCTTCCCAAACGTTGGGTCACGGGACACTGAAGCTTTCTTT. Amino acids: CASSFPNVGSRDTEAFF.

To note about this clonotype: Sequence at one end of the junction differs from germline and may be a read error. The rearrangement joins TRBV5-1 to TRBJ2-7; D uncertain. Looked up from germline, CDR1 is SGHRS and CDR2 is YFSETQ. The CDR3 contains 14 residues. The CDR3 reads CASSFGVISNEQYF. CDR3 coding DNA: TGCGCCAGCAGCTTTGGGGTAATCTCCAACGAGCAGTACTTC. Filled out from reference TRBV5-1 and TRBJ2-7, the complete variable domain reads KAGVTQTPRYLIKTRGQQVTLSCSPISGHRSVSWYQQTPGQGLQFLFEYFSETQRNKGNFPGRFSGRQFSNSRSEMNVSTLELGDSALYLCASSFGVISNEQYFGPGTRLTVT.

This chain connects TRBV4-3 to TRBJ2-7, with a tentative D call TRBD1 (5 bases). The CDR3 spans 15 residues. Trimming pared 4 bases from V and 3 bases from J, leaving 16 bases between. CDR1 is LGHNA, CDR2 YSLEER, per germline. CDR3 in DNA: TGCGCCAGCAGCCTAGGGGCGGCAGGTAACTACGAGCAGTACTTC. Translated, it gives CASSLGAAGNYEQYF.

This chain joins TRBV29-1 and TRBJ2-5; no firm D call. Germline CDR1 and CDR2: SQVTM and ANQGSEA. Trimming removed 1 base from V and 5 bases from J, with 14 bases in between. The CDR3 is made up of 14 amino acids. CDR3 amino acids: CSVEGTAGWETQYF. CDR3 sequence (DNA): TGCAGCGTTGAAGGGACCGCTGGGTGGGAGACCCAGTACTTC. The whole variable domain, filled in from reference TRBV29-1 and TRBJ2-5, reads SAVISQKPSRDICQRGTSLTIQCQVDSQVTMMFWYRQQPGQSLTLIATANQGSEATYESGFVIDKFPISRPNLTFSTLTVSNMSPEDSSIYLCSVEGTAGWETQYFGPGTRLLVL.

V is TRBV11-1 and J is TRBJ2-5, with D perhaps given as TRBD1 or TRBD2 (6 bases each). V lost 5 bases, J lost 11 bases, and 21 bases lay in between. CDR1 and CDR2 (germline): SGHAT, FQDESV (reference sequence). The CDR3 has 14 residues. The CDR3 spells CASSVMGGADEQYF. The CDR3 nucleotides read TGTGCCAGCAGCGTTATGGGGGGCGCGGATGAGCAGTACTTC.

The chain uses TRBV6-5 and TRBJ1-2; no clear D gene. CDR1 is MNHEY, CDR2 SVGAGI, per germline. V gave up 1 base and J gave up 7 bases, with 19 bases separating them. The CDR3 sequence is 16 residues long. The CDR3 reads CASSYLHRYPTGGYTF. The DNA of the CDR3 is TGTGCCAGCAGTTACTTACATCGATACCCCACGGGTGGCTACACCTTC.

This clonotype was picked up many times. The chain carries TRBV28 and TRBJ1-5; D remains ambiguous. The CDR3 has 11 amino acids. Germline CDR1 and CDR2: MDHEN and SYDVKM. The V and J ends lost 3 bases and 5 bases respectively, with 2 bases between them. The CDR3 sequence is CASSLDQPQHF. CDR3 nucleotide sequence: TGTGCCAGCAGTTTGGATCAGCCCCAGCATTTT. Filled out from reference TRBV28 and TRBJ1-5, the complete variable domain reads DVKVTQSSRYLVKRTGEKVFLECVQDMDHENMFWYRQDPGLGLRLIYFSYDVKMKEKGDIPEGYSVSREKKERFSLILESASTNQTSMYLCASSLDQPQHFGDGTRLSIL.

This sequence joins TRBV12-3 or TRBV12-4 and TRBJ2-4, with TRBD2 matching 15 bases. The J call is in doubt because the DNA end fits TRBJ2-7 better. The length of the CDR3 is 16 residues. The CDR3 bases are TGTGCCAGCAGTCCCGGGACTAGCGGGGGGTCCTACGAGCAGTACTTC. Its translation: CASSPGTSGGSYEQYF.

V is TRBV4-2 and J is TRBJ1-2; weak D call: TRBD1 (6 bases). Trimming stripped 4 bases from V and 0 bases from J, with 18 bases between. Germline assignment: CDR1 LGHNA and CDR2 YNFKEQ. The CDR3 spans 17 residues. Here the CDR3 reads CASSRITGQIANYGYTF. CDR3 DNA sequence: TGTGCCAGCAGCCGGATTACGGGACAAATCGCTAACTATGGCTACACCTTC.

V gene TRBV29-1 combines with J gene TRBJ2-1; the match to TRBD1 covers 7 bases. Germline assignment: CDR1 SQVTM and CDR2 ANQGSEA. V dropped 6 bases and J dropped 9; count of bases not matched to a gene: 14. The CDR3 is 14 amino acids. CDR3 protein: CSVLRQGIIGEQFF. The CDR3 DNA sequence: TGCAGCGTCCTCAGACAGGGAATCATCGGTGAGCAGTTCTTC.

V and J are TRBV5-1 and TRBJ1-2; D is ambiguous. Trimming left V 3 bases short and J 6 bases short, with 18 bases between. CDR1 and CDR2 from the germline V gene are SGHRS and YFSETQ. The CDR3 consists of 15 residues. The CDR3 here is CASSSLDKDFDGYTF. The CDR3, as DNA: TGCGCCAGCAGCTCTCTCGATAAGGACTTCGATGGCTACACCTTC.

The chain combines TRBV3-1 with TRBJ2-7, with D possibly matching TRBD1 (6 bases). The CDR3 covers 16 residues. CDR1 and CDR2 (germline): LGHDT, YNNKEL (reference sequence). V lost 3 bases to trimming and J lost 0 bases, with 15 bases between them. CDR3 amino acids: CASSHTDTGRSYEQYF. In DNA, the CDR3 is TGTGCCAGCAGCCACACAGACACAGGGCGCTCCTACGAGCAGTACTTC.

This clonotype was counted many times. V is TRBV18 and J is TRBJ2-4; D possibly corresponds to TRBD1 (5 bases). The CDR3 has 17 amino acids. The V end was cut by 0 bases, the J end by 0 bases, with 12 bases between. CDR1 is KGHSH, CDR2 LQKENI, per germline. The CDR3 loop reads CASSPPSHQGAKNIQYF. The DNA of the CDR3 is TGTGCCAGCTCACCACCGAGCCATCAGGGAGCCAAAAACATTCAGTACTTC.

CDR3 protein: CASSQTYLTSGGSPETQYF. The DNA for the CDR3 is TGTGCCAGCAGCCAGACTTACCTTACTAGCGGGGGGTCCCCAGAGACCCAGTACTTC. V usage is TRBV12-3 or TRBV12-4 and J usage is TRBJ2-5; 12 nucleotides line up with TRBD2. V dropped 6 bases and J dropped 4; count of bases not matched to a gene: 18. The CDR3 contains 19 residues.

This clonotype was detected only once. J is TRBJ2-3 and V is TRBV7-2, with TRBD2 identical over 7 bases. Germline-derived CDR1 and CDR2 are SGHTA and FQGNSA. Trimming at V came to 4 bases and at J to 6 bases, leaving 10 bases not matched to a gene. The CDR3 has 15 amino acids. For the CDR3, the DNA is TGTGCCAGCAGCTCCCACCTATTGACTAGCGATACGCAGTATTTT. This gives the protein CASSSHLLTSDTQYF.

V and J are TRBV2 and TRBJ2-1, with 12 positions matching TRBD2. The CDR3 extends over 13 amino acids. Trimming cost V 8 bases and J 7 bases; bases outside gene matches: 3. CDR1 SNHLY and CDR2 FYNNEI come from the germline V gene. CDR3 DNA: TGTGCCAGCGCAACTAGCGGGGGGAATGAGCAGTTCTTC. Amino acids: CASATSGGNEQFF. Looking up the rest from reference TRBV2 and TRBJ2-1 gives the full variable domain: EPEVTQTPSHQVTQMGQEVILRCVPISNHLYFYWYRQILGQKVEFLVSFYNNEISEKSEIFDDQFSVERPDGSNFTLKIRSTKLEDSAMYFCASATSGGNEQFFGPGTRLTVL.

CDR3 in amino acids: CSARSPLDIQYF. CDR3 coding DNA: TGCAGTGCTAGGTCCCCTTTGGACATTCAGTACTTC. The gene calls are TRBV20-1 and TRBJ2-4; no clear D gene. This CDR3 is 12 amino acids long. The V end was cut by 3 bases, the J end by 8 bases, with 11 bases between. Germline values: CDR1 DFQATT, CDR2 SNEGSKA (reference sequence).

The CDR3 protein is CASVGGLRGLFF. The CDR3 nucleotides read TGTGCCAGCGTGGGCGGGCTTAGAGGACTGTTTTTT. The rearrangement links TRBV28 to TRBJ1-4; D unclear. The germline CDR1 and CDR2 sequences are MDHEN and SYDVKM. V was shortened by 8 bases and J by 13 bases, with 17 bases between the two germline ends. This CDR3 has 12 residues. Together with reference TRBV28 and TRBJ1-4, the CDR3 gives the full variable domain: DVKVTQSSRYLVKRTGEKVFLECVQDMDHENMFWYRQDPGLGLRLIYFSYDVKMKEKGDIPEGYSVSREKKERFSLILESASTNQTSMYLCASVGGLRGLFFGSGTQLSVL.

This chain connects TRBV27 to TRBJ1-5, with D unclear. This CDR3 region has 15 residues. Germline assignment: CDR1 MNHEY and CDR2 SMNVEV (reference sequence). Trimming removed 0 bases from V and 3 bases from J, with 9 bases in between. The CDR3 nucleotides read TGTGCCAGCAGTTTATCGTGGCAGACCAATCAGCCCCAGCATTTT. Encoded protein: CASSLSWQTNQPQHF.

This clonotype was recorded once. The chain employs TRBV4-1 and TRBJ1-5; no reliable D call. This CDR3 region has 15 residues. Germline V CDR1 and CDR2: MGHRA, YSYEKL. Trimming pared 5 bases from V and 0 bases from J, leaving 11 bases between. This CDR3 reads CASSSGEGSNQPQHF. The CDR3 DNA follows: TGCGCCAGCAGCTCCGGGGAGGGTAGCAATCAGCCCCAGCATTTT.

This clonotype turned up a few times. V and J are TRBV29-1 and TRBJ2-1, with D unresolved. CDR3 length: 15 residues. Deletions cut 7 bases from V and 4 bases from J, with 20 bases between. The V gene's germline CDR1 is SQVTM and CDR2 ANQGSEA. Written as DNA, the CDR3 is TGCAGCGCCGGCTCGAAGCGTGTGGGTTACAATGAGCAGTTCTTC. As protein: CSAGSKRVGYNEQFF.

The chain's CDR3 is CASSHGDRNTEAFF. The CDR3 DNA is TGCGCCAGCAGCCATGGCGACAGGAACACTGAAGCTTTCTTT. The V gene is TRBV4-3, the J gene TRBJ1-1, with a weak D call TRBD1 (5 bases). The germline CDR1 and CDR2 sequences are LGHNA and YSLEER. This CDR3 has 14 residues. V shed 3 bases and J shed 1 base, with 9 bases lying between them.